A selection of T cell receptor beta chains follows, all from one sample in a study of T cell clonotyping in hematopoietic cell transplantation. Libraries were prepared by immunoSEQ multiplex PCR; TCRdb keeps only in-frame clonotypes and omits some of them. The table has 4,200 or so clones, around three quarters seen once. Material: PBMCs, obtained 100 days after allogeneic stem cell transplant. Receptors originate from a male patient between 60 and 69 years old who had an allogeneic stem cell transplant, so the T cells may come from the graft donor. Some clones in this sample may be carry-over from other donors' samples. The CDR3 runs from the conserved cysteine through the conserved F or W. A D gene is named only where the DNA matches it firmly. Clone size is given for some rows only: seen once, a few or many times, or a class if the clone is expanded.

j_call v_call d_call clone_size cdr3_nt cdr3_aa
TRBJ2-1 TRBV5-1 - once TGCGCCAGCAGCTCGAACCGGGACTTACACTACAATGAGCAGTTCTTC CASSSNRDLHYNEQFF
TRBJ1-1 TRBV27 - - TGTGCCGCAGGACCCCTAGGGAGGAGCGACACTGAAGCTTTCTTT CAAGPLGRSDTEAFF
TRBJ2-7 TRBV27 TRBD2 - TGTGCCAGCAGCCCTCGAGGCGGGACTAGCGGGATAGAGCAGTACTTC CASSPRGGTSGIEQYF
TRBJ2-7 TRBV10-3 - - TGTGCCATCAGTTGGACGTACAGGGATGAGCAGTACTTC CAISWTYRDEQYF
TRBJ1-1 TRBV30 - - TGTGCCTGGATTTGGGGAGGGATGAACACTGAAGCTTTCTTT CAWIWGGMNTEAFF
TRBJ1-5 TRBV28 - once TGTACCAGCAGTTTAGGGAATCAGCCCCAGCATTTT CTSSLGNQPQHF
TRBJ2-1 TRBV9 TRBD1 - TGTGCCAGCAGCGCCCTAGGACAGGGGGCCAACAATGAGCAGTTCTTC CASSALGQGANNEQFF
TRBJ2-3 TRBV19 - - TGTGCCAGTAGTATAGCCGGCGGGATCTCAGATGCGCAGTATTTT CASSIAGGISDAQYF
TRBJ1-1 TRBV7-2 - - TGTGCCAGCAGCTTAGTTGGAGGGGCGAACACTGAAGCTTTCTTT CASSLVGGANTEAFF
TRBJ1-4 TRBV27 - - TGTGCCAGCAGTTCTACATATGGGGATGAAAAACTGTTTTTT CASSSTYGDEKLFF
TRBJ1-6 TRBV6-1 - - TGTGCCAGCAGTGAAGGAATAAGGGGCCTAACGGGGTCCTATAATTCACCCCTCCACTTT CASSEGIRGLTGSYNSPLHF
TRBJ2-3 TRBV9 - - TGTGCCAGCAGCGTAGGAGGAACAGTAGGAGATACGCAGTATTTT CASSVGGTVGDTQYF
TRBJ2-3 TRBV29-1 - - TGCAGCAGTTGGGAGGACACTAGCACAGATACGCAGTATTTT CSSWEDTSTDTQYF
TRBJ2-1 TRBV27 TRBD2 - TGTGCCAGCACCCGCGGGAGCCATAATGAGCAGTTCTTC CASTRGSHNEQFF
TRBJ1-1 TRBV30 - few TGTGCCTGGAGTGTTGCCCGGAGGGCTTTCTTT CAWSVARRAFF
TRBJ2-7 TRBV7-9 - - TGTGCCAGCAGCTTAGCGTCGGCGGCCTACGAGCAGTACTTC CASSLASAAYEQYF
TRBJ1-2 TRBV4-3 - - TGCGCCAGCAGCCCCAACCCCGGGCCCGGAGGCTACACCTTC CASSPNPGPGGYTF
TRBJ2-1 TRBV9 TRBD1 - TGTGCCAGCAGCGCACAGGGGAACTCCTACAATGAGCAGTTCTTC CASSAQGNSYNEQFF
TRBJ2-7 TRBV5-1 - - TGCGCCAGCAGCCAGCTGGGGCATTCCTACGAGCAGTACTTC CASSQLGHSYEQYF
TRBJ1-1 TRBV7-6 - - TGTGCCAGCAGCTCCCGAGGTCAGGAGAACACTGAAGCTTTCTTT CASSSRGQENTEAFF